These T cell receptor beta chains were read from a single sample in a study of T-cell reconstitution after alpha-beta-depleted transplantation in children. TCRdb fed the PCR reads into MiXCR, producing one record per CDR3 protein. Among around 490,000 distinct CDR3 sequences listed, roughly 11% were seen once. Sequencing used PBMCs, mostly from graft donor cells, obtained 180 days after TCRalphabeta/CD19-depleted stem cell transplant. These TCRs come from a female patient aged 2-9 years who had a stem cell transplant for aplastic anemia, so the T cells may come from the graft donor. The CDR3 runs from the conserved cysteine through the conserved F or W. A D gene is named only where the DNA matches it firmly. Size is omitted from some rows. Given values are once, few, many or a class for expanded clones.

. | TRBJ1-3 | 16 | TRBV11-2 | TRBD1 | CASSPRDRVSGNTIYF | TGTGCCAGCAGCCCGCGGGACAGGGTCTCTGGAAACACCATATATTTT
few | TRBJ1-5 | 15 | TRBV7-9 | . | CASSLEGGYYQPQHF | TGTGCCAGCAGCTTAGAGGGCGGATACTATCAGCCCCAGCATTTT
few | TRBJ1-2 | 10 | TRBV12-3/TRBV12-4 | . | CASGSIGYTF | TGTGCCAGCGGAAGCATTGGCTACACCTTC
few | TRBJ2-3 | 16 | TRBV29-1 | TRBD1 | CSLIPPTGGQTDTQYF | TGCAGCCTAATCCCTCCAACAGGGGGACAAACAGATACGCAGTATTTT
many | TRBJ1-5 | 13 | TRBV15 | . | CATGRQGLRHQHF | TGTGCCACGGGGCGCCAGGGCCTTCGGCACCAGCATTTT
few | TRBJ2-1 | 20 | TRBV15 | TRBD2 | CATSGGLAGPFSSSYNEQFF | TGTGCCACCAGCGGGGGACTAGCGGGACCTTTTTCGAGCTCCTACAATGAGCAGTTCTTC
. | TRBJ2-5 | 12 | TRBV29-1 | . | CSVRGGQETQYF | TGCAGCGTTCGAGGCGGACAAGAGACCCAGTACTTC
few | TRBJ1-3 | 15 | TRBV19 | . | CASSTNGNSGNTIYF | TGTGCCAGTAGTACTAACGGGAACTCTGGAAACACCATATATTTT
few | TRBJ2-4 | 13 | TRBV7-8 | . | CASSLGHGVGQYF | TGTGCCAGCAGCTTAGGTCACGGGGTGGGTCAGTACTTC
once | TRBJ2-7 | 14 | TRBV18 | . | CASSPPGLPYEQYF | TGTGCCAGCTCACCACCGGGGTTGCCCTACGAGCAGTACTTC
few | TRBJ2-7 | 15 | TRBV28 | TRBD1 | CASSSPGTGAHEQYF | TGTGCCAGCAGTTCCCCCGGGACAGGGGCCCACGAGCAGTACTTC
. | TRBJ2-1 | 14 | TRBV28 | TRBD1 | CASSYGQVYNEQFF | TGTGCCAGCAGCTATGGACAGGTCTACAATGAGCAGTTCTTC
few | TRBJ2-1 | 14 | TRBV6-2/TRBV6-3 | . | CASSRPGLYNEQFF | TGTGCCAGCAGCCGACCGGGACTTTACAATGAGCAGTTCTTC
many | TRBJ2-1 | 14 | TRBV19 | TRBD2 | CASSITGEGRGQFF | TGTGCCAGTAGTATAACTGGAGAGGGGAGGGGGCAGTTCTTC
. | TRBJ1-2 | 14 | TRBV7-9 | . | CASSQKDGNYGYTF | TGTGCCAGCAGCCAGAAGGACGGTAACTATGGCTACACCTTC
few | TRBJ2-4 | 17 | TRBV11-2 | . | CASSPLRGGGAKNIQYF | TGTGCCAGCAGCCCGTTGAGAGGGGGGGGGGCCAAAAACATTCAGTACTTC
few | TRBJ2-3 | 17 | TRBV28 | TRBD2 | CASSLRAGPGGTDTQYF | TGTGCCAGCAGTTTAAGGGCGGGACCGGGAGGGACAGATACGCAGTATTTT
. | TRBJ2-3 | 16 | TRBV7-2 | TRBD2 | CASSPRSGGSTDTQYF | TGTGCCAGCAGCCCAAGGTCGGGGGGTAGCACAGATACGCAGTATTTT